These 23 T cell receptor beta chains were sequenced from one sample in a study of cytomegalovirus exposure and HLA in healthy donors. The PCR was carried out with 60 Vbeta primers and 13 Jbeta primers. Clones were read by immunoSEQ multiplex PCR, and TCRdb kept only the in-frame ones, dropping some. The sample lists 95,000 to 100,000 clones; 70% to 80% were seen once. The sample taken for sequencing was PBMCs. Source of these receptors: a female donor in good health and CMV-seronegative.

The chain has TRBV6-6 and TRBJ2-6; D unclear. Trimming removed 9 bases at V and 4 bases at J, with 7 bases between. Germline assignment: CDR1 MNHNY and CDR2 SVGAGI (reference sequence). The CDR3 totals 12 residues. The CDR3 nucleotides read TGTGCCAGTTATTCCGGGGCCAACGTCCTGACTTTC. It translates to CASYSGANVLTF.

The V and J genes are TRBV6-6 and TRBJ2-3; tentative D call: TRBD1 (5 bases). The length of the CDR3 is 13 residues. V gave up 6 bases and J gave up 1 base, with 8 bases separating them. The germline V gene has CDR1 MNHNY and CDR2 SVGAGI (reference sequence). CDR3 sequence: CASSLRGTDTQYF. The CDR3 coding sequence is TGTGCCAGCAGCCTCAGGGGCACAGATACGCAGTATTTT.

This clone appeared a few times. The CDR3 sequence is CASSLAPPTAGYYEQYF. Written as DNA, the CDR3 is TGTGCCAGCAGCTTGGCCCCCCCGACAGCCGGGTACTACGAGCAGTACTTC. The rearrangement uses TRBV5-5 and TRBJ2-5, with D possibly TRBD1 on 5 matching bases. Judging by the DNA end, TRBJ2-7 fits better; the J call may be wrong. This CDR3 comprises 17 residues. Germline CDR1 SGHKS, CDR2 YYEKEE (reference sequence).

The chain couples TRBV28 to TRBJ2-2; D remains ambiguous. Germline CDR1 is MDHEN and CDR2 is SYDVKM. The CDR3 is 13 residues long. The germline V and J ends were trimmed by 5 bases and 5 bases, with 9 bases remaining between them. CDR3 DNA sequence: TGTGCCAGCAGTAGGAGTAAAACCGGGGAGCTGTTTTTT. This codes for CASSRSKTGELFF.

The sample holds a few counts of this clone. The chain carries TRBV28 and TRBJ1-1; 9 bases fit TRBD1. CDR1 and CDR2 (germline): MDHEN, SYDVKM. With V trimmed by 8 bases and J by 1 base, 2 bases remained unmatched. The CDR3 length is 13 residues. In nucleotides, the CDR3 is TGTGCCAGCCAGGGACAGGGGAACACTGAAGCTTTCTTT. Encoded protein: CASQGQGNTEAFF.

V and J are TRBV5-1 and TRBJ2-6; D unresolved. Trimming took off 3 bases at V and 1 base at J, with 11 bases between the two ends. The CDR3 is 16 residues long. Germline CDR1 is SGHRS and CDR2 is YFSETQ. CDR3 region: CASSSGPPSGANVLTF. DNA for the CDR3: TGCGCCAGCAGCTCCGGTCCACCTTCTGGGGCCAACGTCCTGACTTTC. Using reference TRBV5-1 and TRBJ2-6 for the parts outside the CDR3, the full variable domain is KAGVTQTPRYLIKTRGQQVTLSCSPISGHRSVSWYQQTPGQGLQFLFEYFSETQRNKGNFPGRFSGRQFSNSRSEMNVSTLELGDSALYLCASSSGPPSGANVLTFGAGSRLTVL.

The chain is built from TRBV6-5 and TRBJ1-2; D is perhaps TRBD1 (6 bases). CDR3 length: 14 residues. Germline V gives CDR1 MNHEY, CDR2 SVGAGI. The germline V and J ends were trimmed by 6 bases and 2 bases, with 13 bases remaining between them. CDR3 loop: CASSIQGPNYGYTF. CDR3 nucleotide sequence: TGTGCCAGCAGCATACAGGGTCCGAACTATGGCTACACCTTC.

CDR3 coding DNA: TGTGCCAGCAGCTTGGAAGACAGGGACTACGAGCAGTACTTC. It encodes CASSLEDRDYEQYF. This sequence joins TRBV5-4 and TRBJ2-7, with TRBD1 identical over 7 bases. Germline-derived CDR1 and CDR2 are SGHNT and YYREEE (reference sequence). The ends lost 0 bases at V and 3 bases at J; junction bases unmatched: 3. The CDR3 is made up of 14 amino acids.

The rearrangement uses TRBV7-2 and TRBJ2-2; 15 bases map to TRBD2. Germline assignment: CDR1 SGHTA and CDR2 FQGNSA. V dropped 4 bases and J dropped 4; count of bases not matched to a gene: 4. The CDR3 sequence is 17 residues long. CDR3 sequence (DNA): TGTGCCAGCAGCTCCCCGGGACTAGCGGGAGGCACCGGGGAGCTGTTTTTT. It encodes CASSSPGLAGGTGELFF.

This clone has just a few counts. The chain couples TRBV14 to TRBJ2-7; TRBD1 matches at 9 bases. Germline lookup yields CDR1 SGHDN and CDR2 FVKESK. This CDR3 is built from 14 residues. V trimming: 3 bases; J trimming: 4 bases; junction bases outside the gene matches: 4. The CDR3: CASSHGQGTYEQYF. The CDR3 region has the DNA TGTGCCAGCAGCCACGGACAGGGGACTTACGAGCAGTACTTC.

The chain carries TRBV27 and TRBJ2-2, with 8 positions matching TRBD1. Germline CDR1 reads MNHEY; CDR2 reads SMNVEV (reference sequence). The CDR3 consists of 21 residues. V was pared by 2 bases and J by 2 bases, with 19 bases of the junction left unmatched. The CDR3 spells CASSLKVFHGQGGVNTGELFF. The DNA of the CDR3 is TGTGCCAGCAGTTTAAAGGTCTTCCACGGACAGGGAGGTGTAAACACCGGGGAGCTGTTTTTT.

The V call is TRBV4-1, the J call TRBJ2-2; a weak D match, TRBD1 (6 bases). Trimming shortened V by 1 base and J by 3 bases, and 12 bases separated the two germline ends. From germline, CDR1 is MGHRA and CDR2 YSYEKL. The CDR3 has 16 amino acids. The CDR3 sequence: CASSQVVRQDTGELFF. The CDR3 region has the DNA TGCGCCAGCAGCCAAGTCGTCCGACAGGACACCGGGGAGCTGTTTTTT.

The chain employs TRBV4-1 and TRBJ1-2, with D maybe TRBD1 (5 bases). Germline CDR1 and CDR2: MGHRA and YSYEKL. This CDR3 has 15 amino acids. Trimming removed 3 bases at V and 8 bases at J, with 19 bases between. Here the CDR3 DNA reads TGCGCCAGCAGCCAGGTTATCAGGTGGGGCGAGGGCTACACCTTC. Translated, it gives CASSQVIRWGEGYTF.

The V gene is TRBV5-6, the J gene TRBJ2-7, with 9 nucleotides matching TRBD2. Per germline, CDR1 SGHDT and CDR2 YYEEEE. The CDR3 sequence is 16 residues long. V was clipped by 5 bases and J by 2 bases; unmatched bases: 11. CDR3 in amino acids: CASSRPGLADPYEQYF. The DNA for the CDR3 is TGTGCCAGCAGTCGACCGGGACTAGCTGATCCCTACGAGCAGTACTTC.

About this clone: Other DNA sequences in the same sample also yield this CDR3. J is TRBJ1-3 and V is TRBV18, with D perhaps matching TRBD1 (6 bases). CDR1 KGHSH and CDR2 LQKENI come from the germline V gene. Trimming removed 0 bases at V and 2 bases at J, with 8 bases between. This CDR3 contains 15 residues. The CDR3 nucleotides read TGTGCCAGCTCACCACCGGGGGCTACTGGAAACACCATATATTTT. Translation: CASSPPGATGNTIYF.

This rearrangement joins TRBV28 to TRBJ2-7, with TRBD2 matching over 13 bases. Germline V gives CDR1 MDHEN, CDR2 SYDVKM. This CDR3 has 17 residues. V dropped 4 bases and J dropped 3; count of bases not matched to a gene: 9. This CDR3 reads CASSYRLAGGPYYEQYF. CDR3 DNA sequence: TGTGCCAGCAGTTACCGACTAGCGGGAGGTCCCTACTACGAGCAGTACTTC.

The rearrangement links TRBV27 to TRBJ2-3, with D possibly being TRBD2 (6 bases). The germline V gene encodes CDR1 MNHEY and CDR2 SMNVEV (reference sequence). Trimming left V 1 base short and J 1 base short, with 12 bases between. The CDR3 length is 16 residues. DNA of the CDR3: TGTGCCAGCAGTTTATATTGGAGGGGAGGCACAGATACGCAGTATTTT. Its translation: CASSLYWRGGTDTQYF.

The chain employs TRBV5-4 and TRBJ2-3; the match to TRBD1 covers 10 bases. J gave up 1 base and V 4 bases, and 6 bases lay outside the gene matches. This CDR3 region has 16 residues. CDR1 is SGHNT and CDR2 is YYREEE in the germline V gene (reference sequence). In DNA, the CDR3 is TGTGCCAGCAGCCGACAGGGGGCGCGCGGCACAGATACGCAGTATTTT. Encoded protein: CASSRQGARGTDTQYF.

The chain recombines TRBV30 with TRBJ2-4; no clear D. In germline, CDR1 is GTSNPN, CDR2 SVGIG (reference sequence). The ends were cut back, 0 bases at V and 0 bases at J, with 15 bases in the middle. The CDR3 consists of 17 residues. Here the CDR3 DNA reads TGTGCCTGGAGTGTAGGAGATTTCTTCCTAGCCAAAAACATTCAGTACTTC. This translates into CAWSVGDFFLAKNIQYF.

The rearrangement links TRBV7-9 to TRBJ1-3, with 7 bases fitting TRBD1. The length of the CDR3 is 15 residues. The V gene's germline CDR1 is SEHNR and CDR2 FQNEAQ (reference sequence). The J segment lost 0 bases and the V segment lost 5 bases, leaving 4 bases of the junction unmatched. CDR3 in DNA: TGTGCCAGCAGCCTTGGGACAGACTCTGGAAACACCATATATTTT. It specifies CASSLGTDSGNTIYF.

The rearrangement uses TRBV6-5 and TRBJ2-5, with D perhaps matching TRBD2 (5 bases). Germline CDR1 is MNHEY and CDR2 is SVGAGI. V shed 5 bases and J shed 5 bases, with 15 bases lying between them. This CDR3 is built from 14 residues. The CDR3 region is CASSTQAGGETQYF. The CDR3 nucleotides read TGTGCCAGCAGTACCCAGGCTGGCGGGGAGACCCAGTACTTC.

The chain is built from TRBV19 and TRBJ2-7; 14 bases are a match to TRBD2. Germline loops: CDR1 LNHDA, CDR2 SQIVND (reference sequence). The length of the CDR3 is 15 residues. Trimming removed 7 bases from V and 3 bases from J; junction bases left unmatched: 5. The CDR3 bases are TGTGCCAGTAAGGGGACTAGCGGGAGTGTCTACGAGCAGTACTTC. This gives the protein CASKGTSGSVYEQYF. Based on the CDR3 plus reference TRBV19 and TRBJ2-7, the full variable domain is DGGITQSPKYLFRKEGQNVTLSCEQNLNHDAMYWYRQDPGQGLRLIYYSQIVNDFQKGDIAEGYSVSREKKESFPLTVTSAQKNPTAFYLCASKGTSGSVYEQYFGPGTRLTVT.

This chain joins TRBV19 and TRBJ2-7; 7 positions match TRBD2. The CDR3 extends over 14 amino acids. The germline gives CDR1 LNHDA, CDR2 SQIVND (reference sequence). Unmatched junction bases numbered 8, after V lost 5 bases and J lost 4 bases. In DNA form, the CDR3 reads TGTGCCAGTAGTTTCGGACTAGGCTTGTACGAGCAGTACTTC. Its protein is CASSFGLGLYEQYF.